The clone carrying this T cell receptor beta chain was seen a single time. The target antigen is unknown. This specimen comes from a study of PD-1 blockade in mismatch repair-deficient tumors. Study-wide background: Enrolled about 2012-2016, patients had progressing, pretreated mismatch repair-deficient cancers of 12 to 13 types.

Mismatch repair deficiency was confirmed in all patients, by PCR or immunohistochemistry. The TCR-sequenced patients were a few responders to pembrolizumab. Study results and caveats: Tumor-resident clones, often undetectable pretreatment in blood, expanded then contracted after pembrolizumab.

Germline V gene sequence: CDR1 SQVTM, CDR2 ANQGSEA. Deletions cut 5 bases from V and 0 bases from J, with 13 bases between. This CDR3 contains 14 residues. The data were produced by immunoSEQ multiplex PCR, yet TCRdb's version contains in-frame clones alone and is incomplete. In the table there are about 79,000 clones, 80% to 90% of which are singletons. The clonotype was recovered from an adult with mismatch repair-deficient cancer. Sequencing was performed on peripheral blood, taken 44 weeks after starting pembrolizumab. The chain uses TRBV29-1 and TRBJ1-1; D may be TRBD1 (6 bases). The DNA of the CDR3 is TGCAGCGTTTACTCCGGGACACTGAACACTGAAGCTTTCTTT. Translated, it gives CSVYSGTLNTEAFF.